This TCR beta chain was captured in a study of cytomegalovirus exposure and HLA in healthy donors (dated by TCRdb to about 2017). The study in broad terms: An earlier analysis of 550 to 700 of the donors reported 276 Gb of sequence data and roughly 110 million unique TCR beta sequences from some 180 million T cells. Among the roughly 410 genotyped donors, about 83% belonged to the genetic ancestry cluster associated with self-reported Caucasian donors. Every repertoire in the discovery cohort had been generated on one and the same sequencing platform. In an earlier analysis of 587 of the donors, high-throughput TCR beta sequencing was used to judge whether each TCR beta V gene segment behaved as functional or pseudogenic. The study used immunosequencing to profile the T cell repertoires of 670 or so subjects and linked those repertoires to cytomegalovirus serostatus. HLA typing included class I and class II loci at four-digit resolution. The later analysis used no new phenotypic data to find candidate immune exposures, relying instead on TCR beta sequences and their occurrence across donors. Typing coverage varied by locus: roughly 629-640 donors for A, B, C, DRB1 and DQB1; 500 to 550 for DQA1; around 610 for DPA1; approximately 490 for DPB1. Alongside the repertoire data, information on donor age, sex, ethnicity and CMV serostatus was compiled. Roughly 300 gigabases of sequencing data and approximately 85 million unique TCR sequences were included in an early release covering 550 to 650 HLA-typed donors. To study patterns of TCR occurrence, a later analysis re-analyzed previously published TCR beta repertoires from under 750 donors and added high-resolution HLA genotyping. On average, about 240,000 unique TCR beta nucleotide sequences were sequenced per donor among about 400 genotyped donors of the cohort, with 15% to 20% of those sequences being non-productive. To predict cytomegalovirus infection status, the study combined high-throughput TCR immunosequencing, statistical association of individual TCRs with disease status, and machine learning. The study aimed to test whether cataloging public T cell receptors could reveal signatures of past pathogen exposure. Besides the first cohort of around 670 subjects, a separate validation cohort made up of over a hundred different subjects was used. Because of strong linkage in the cohort, a few DR-DQ haplotypes were treated as single units for association and clustering. A later genetic analysis took genome-wide SNP genotypes for about three fifths of the roughly 670 donors and used that subset as a discovery cohort. The investigation overall reported the following: Some IMGT-functional V segments, including TRBV6-2 and TRBV6-3, could not be told apart with the 87-base-pair reads, so those segments were excluded. Roughly uniform sequencing depth across donors was assumed in presence/absence analyses, although this assumption may not hold. A later analysis found that most CMV-associated TCR beta chains appeared HLA-restricted, with HLA associations seemingly driven largely by CMV exposure. According to the authors, the approach could potentially be generalized to other disease states and immunological phenotypes. The earlier analysis of nearly 600 of the donors excluded 15 to 20 rarely observed V segments, including chromosome 9 orphons, because counts were too low. In a later analysis, some 17,000 TCR beta sequences were associated with specific HLA alleles at a false discovery rate of 0.05. Immune exposure information for the cohort was limited to CMV serostatus. In vitro tests confirmed that three of the cytomegalovirus-associated TCR beta chains recognize cytomegalovirus antigens. The study gave a list of 150 to 200 TCR beta chains associated with cytomegalovirus. A later analysis found that TCR association rates varied across HLA loci, with DRB1 alleles showing the most associated TCRs and HLA-C alleles the fewest. In a later analysis, several top co-occurrence clusters were reported to appear linked to parvovirus B19, influenza, CMV and Epstein-Barr virus. In this cohort, only TCR beta chains were sequenced, and detectable features were limited by the absence of alpha or paired-chain data. V-gene and J-gene trimming of TCR beta chains was associated with a missense DCLRE1C variant in a later genetic analysis, and the association was replicated in an independent cohort. Linkage disequilibrium might explain the correlated functional status among segregating V segments, but an unknown experimental factor could not be ruled out. HLA typing was unavailable for some donors at each locus, so association tests used only the typed subset. In both the original and validation cohorts, the classifier was reported to diagnose cytomegalovirus status with high specificity and sensitivity. When HLA alleles, especially DR and DQ, strongly co-occurred, TCR associations were difficult to assign to individual alleles. In a later analysis, HLA-associated TCR beta chains were found to be more clonally expanded and to have lower generation probabilities than equally common non-associated chains. In a later genetic analysis, fewer N-insertions in productive TCRs were reported among donors in an Asian-associated ancestry cluster than the approximately 710-donor mean. Across donors, most TCR sequences were observed very rarely, whereas some public TCRs were present in many individuals. In an earlier analysis of around 500 of the donors, most TCR beta V segments appeared in productive rearrangements about 87% or about 30% of the time, broadly matching IMGT annotations. A cluster of highly shared sequence variants was judged likely to represent a technical artifact of the sequencing pipeline. A further reported finding was that TCR beta sequences accurately predicted the HLA-A and HLA-B alleles for most subjects in the first cohort.

In total, approximately 700 healthy bone marrow donors made up the cohort. At the time of sampling, all cohort members were nominally healthy, though unrecorded immune exposures were likely present. The donor was CMV seropositive and belonged to the group of more than 250 seropositive cohort members. A peripheral blood sample was provided by each donor, and peripheral blood mononuclear cells were used for TCR beta sequencing. The Qiagen DNeasy Blood Extraction Kit was used to extract genomic DNA from the blood cell samples. Points on this clone: Its cognate antigen has yet to be identified. No qualities accompany the bases; no much larger clone lies one base away.

Libraries came from the immunoSEQ multiplex PCR assay. The multiplex PCR relied on a mix of 60 forward primers for TCR Vbeta segments and 13 reverse primers for TCR Jbeta segments. The CDR3 region of rearranged TCR beta genes was amplified from genomic DNA with a multiplex PCR assay. Amplified TCR beta libraries were sequenced as 87-base-pair reads on the Illumina HiSeq System. The original methods were these. A later analysis tallied approximately 87 million unique TCR beta chains across the 600 to 700 repertoires, and 10 million to 11 million of those chains were shared by two or more donors. Raw reads were error-corrected and collapsed into unique sequences by a nearest-neighbor algorithm in which closely related sequences were merged to remove PCR and sequencing errors. CDR3 sequences were aligned to IMGT reference sequences to assign V, D and J gene segments. For a sequence to be retained, a match of at least six nucleotides to both a V gene segment and a J gene segment was required. A rearrangement was called productive if the CDR3 had no stop codons and remained in frame with V and J, and every other rearrangement was called non-productive. Following IMGT convention, CDR3 was defined as the stretch from the second conserved V-encoded cysteine up to the conserved J-encoded phenylalanine. Sequences without an unambiguous match to a single V gene segment were excluded from the earlier analysis of 587 of the donors. In an earlier analysis of several hundred of the donors, V segments were called functional above 56.7% productive rearrangements and were called segregating when the between-donor standard deviation exceeded 5%. A statistical classification framework was built to diagnose cytomegalovirus status from the catalog of TCR beta chain sequences. In a later analysis, TCR nucleotide sequences were compared against IMGT/GENE-DB human TR gene sequences so that V and J genes could be assigned. In a later analysis, CDR3 sequences and most-parsimonious VDJ recombination scenarios were assigned using the TCRdist pipeline. In a later analysis, every TCR beta chain was defined by the combination of its CDR3 amino acid sequence and its V-gene family, and reads without a unique V-gene family were dropped. A later analysis removed 592 highly shared, low-generation-probability nucleotide sequences to deal with suspected cross-contamination and a sequencing artifact. In a later analysis, a clonal expansion index was calculated for each public chain from normalized within-repertoire ranks of inferred template counts. A later analysis computed generation probabilities with a VDJ recombination model fitted to out-of-frame rearrangements, and checked the results against IGoR. In a later analysis, hypergeometric tests were used to score TCR-TCR, TCR-HLA and TCR-CMV co-occurrence, with a repertoire-size bias correction applied to TCR pairs. In a later analysis, false discovery rates were estimated by permuting HLA or CMV assignments 20 times. In a later analysis, co-occurring TCRs were grouped using DBSCAN, and TCRdist sequence similarity was added for clustering within HLA-allele-positive subsets. Co-occurrence clustering excluded repertoires with fewer than 30,000 or more than 120,000 public chains, plus five with anomalous nucleotide sharing. This immuneACCESS table, as held by TCRdb, lists in-frame sequences with V and J called but not all clones. Of the missing ones, under half trace to an unresolved V gene in checked studies; the others have no known cause. That table supplies the V and J calls and clone size; D and trimming were determined from the DNA. The sample contains 190,000 or so clones, more than 75% of them found a single time. The top ten clonotypes cover around 6% of the sample.

CDR1 and CDR2 are read off the germline V gene as SGHRS and YFSETQ. The CDR3, cysteine through phenylalanine, is 18 amino acids long. Of all the DNA, just the CDR3 is kept, 54 bases in frame from base 1. Germline trimming amounts to 1 base on V and 0 bases on J, with 7 as the count of junction bases outside the gene matches. The chain is encoded by TRBV5-1 joined to TRBJ2-3; 11 bases in the middle match TRBD2. Sequenced sample: PBMCs. The source is a woman between 50 and 59 years old in good health and CMV-seropositive. The CDR3 protein sequence reads: CASSLTSGGILSTDTQYF. The DNA sequence follows: TGCGCCAGCAGCTTGACTAGCGGGGGTATCCTTAGCACAGATACGCAGTATTTT.